This T cell receptor (beta chain) was found in a study of vaccination effects on CD4 cells after COVID-19. Findings and caveats of the study: The study had few convalescent patients and no early post-infection timepoints.

About this clone: As yet, its antigen is unknown.

The data were produced by immunoSEQ multiplex PCR, yet TCRdb's version contains in-frame clones alone and is incomplete. The sample holds about 41,000 clones, around 77% seen once. Under the ViraFEST assay, PBMC were stimulated with viral peptide pools so that antigen-specific CD4+ T cells expanded. Sequencing was performed afterwards. Following culture for nine to ten days, CD4+ T cells were isolated. According to the study, vaccine recipients showed no prior SARS-CoV-2 infection and negative nucleocapsid antibodies. Specimen: CD4+ T cells from PBMCs cultured with HCoV-NL63 spike peptides, collected before COVID-19 vaccination. The TCR sequence derives from a human donor who received a COVID-19 vaccine.

This chain's CDR3 is CASSEVEWDTYNEQFF. The CDR3 bases are TGTGCCAGCAGTGAAGTGGAGTGGGACACCTACAATGAGCAGTTCTTC. V gene TRBV6-1 combines with J gene TRBJ2-1, with TRBD1 as a possible D gene (6 bases). Between the trimmed V and J ends, which lost 1 base and 2 bases, there was a span of 12 bases. Germline CDR1 is MNHNS and CDR2 is SASEGT. This CDR3 contains 16 residues.